This entry concerns a single T cell receptor beta chain. The data originate from a study of blood T cells in healthy people across ages. The germline gives CDR1 DFQATT, CDR2 SNEGSKA (reference sequence). V trimming: 3 bases; J trimming: 4 bases; junction bases outside the gene matches: 7. The CDR3 has 14 amino acids. A second roughly 6 to 11 cycle PCR used barcoded and J-beta primers. TCRdb re-analysed the 5' RACE reads in MiXCR, keeping a single row per CDR3 protein. The repertoire consists of about 1.7 million distinct CDR3 sequences, with roughly 28% occurring once and the leading ten covering approximately 7.7%.

Sequencing input: blood. This clonotype was obtained from a woman aged 25-40 years in good health. The chain employs TRBV20-1 and TRBJ1-1, with 8 bases that match TRBD1. The CDR3 loop is CSASPPTGATEAFF. As DNA, the CDR3 is TGCAGTGCTAGCCCCCCGACAGGGGCCACTGAAGCTTTCTTT.